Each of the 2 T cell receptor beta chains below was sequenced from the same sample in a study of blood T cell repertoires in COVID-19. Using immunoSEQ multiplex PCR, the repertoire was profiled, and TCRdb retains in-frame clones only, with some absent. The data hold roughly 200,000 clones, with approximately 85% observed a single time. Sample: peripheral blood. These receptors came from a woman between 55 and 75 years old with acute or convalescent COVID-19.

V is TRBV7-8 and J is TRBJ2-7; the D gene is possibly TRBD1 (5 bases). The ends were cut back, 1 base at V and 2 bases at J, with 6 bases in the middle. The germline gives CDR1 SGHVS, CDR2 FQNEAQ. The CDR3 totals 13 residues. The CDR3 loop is CASSLDRTYEQYF. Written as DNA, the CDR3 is TGTGCCAGCAGCTTAGACAGGACCTACGAGCAGTACTTC. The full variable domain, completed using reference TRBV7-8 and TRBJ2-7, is GAGVSQSPRYKVAKRGQDVALRCDPISGHVSLFWYQQALGQGPEFLTYFQNEAQLDKSGLPSDRFFAERPEGSVSTLKIQRTQQEDSAVYLCASSLDRTYEQYFGPGTRLTVT.

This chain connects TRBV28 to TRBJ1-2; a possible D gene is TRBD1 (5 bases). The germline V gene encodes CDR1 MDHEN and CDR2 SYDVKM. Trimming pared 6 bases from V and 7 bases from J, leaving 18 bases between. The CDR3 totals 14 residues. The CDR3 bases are TGTGCCAGCAGAAACCCGACTCGCGGGGGTGGCTACACCTTC. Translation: CASRNPTRGGGYTF.